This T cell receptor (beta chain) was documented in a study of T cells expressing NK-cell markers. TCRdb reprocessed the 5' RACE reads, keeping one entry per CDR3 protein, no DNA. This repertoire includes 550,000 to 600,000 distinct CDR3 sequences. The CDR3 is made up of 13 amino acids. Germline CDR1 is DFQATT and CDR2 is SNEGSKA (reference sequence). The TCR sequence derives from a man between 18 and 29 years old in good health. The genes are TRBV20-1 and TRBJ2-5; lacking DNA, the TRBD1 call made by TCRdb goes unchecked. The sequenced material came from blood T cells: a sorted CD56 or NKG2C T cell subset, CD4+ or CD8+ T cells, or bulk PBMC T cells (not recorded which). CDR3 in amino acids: CSASPGVQETQYF.